This TCR beta chain appears in the sequencing data of a study of T-cell reconstitution after alpha-beta-depleted transplantation in children. General study results and limits: By about two months after transplant, alpha-beta T cells reportedly arose from several hundred graft clones that had expanded. Newly produced T cells mostly accounted for T-cell counts and diversity one year post-transplant.

As it was prepared, the TCRbeta library received unique molecular identifiers. MiXCR was run by TCRdb on the PCR reads, yielding one entry per CDR3 protein. This table has 700,000 to 950,000 distinct CDR3 sequences, approximately 15% appearing once. This clonotype was counted a few times. What it binds is not known. Looked up from germline, CDR1 is LNHNV and CDR2 is YYDKDF (reference sequence). V lost 0 bases and J lost 0; bases outside the gene matches: 11. The CDR3 consists of 18 residues. The sample here was PBMCs, mostly from graft donor cells, taken 360 days after TCRalphabeta/CD19-depleted stem cell transplant. The chain carries TRBV15 and TRBJ2-7, with 7 bases aligning to TRBD1. The sequence was collected from a male patient younger than 18 who had a stem cell transplant for acute lymphoblastic leukemia, so the T cells may come from the graft donor. The CDR3 nucleotides read TGTGCCACCAGCAGAGATTCCTTTGGCTGGGACAGCTCCTACGAGCAGTACTTC. This sequence encodes CATSRDSFGWDSSYEQYF.